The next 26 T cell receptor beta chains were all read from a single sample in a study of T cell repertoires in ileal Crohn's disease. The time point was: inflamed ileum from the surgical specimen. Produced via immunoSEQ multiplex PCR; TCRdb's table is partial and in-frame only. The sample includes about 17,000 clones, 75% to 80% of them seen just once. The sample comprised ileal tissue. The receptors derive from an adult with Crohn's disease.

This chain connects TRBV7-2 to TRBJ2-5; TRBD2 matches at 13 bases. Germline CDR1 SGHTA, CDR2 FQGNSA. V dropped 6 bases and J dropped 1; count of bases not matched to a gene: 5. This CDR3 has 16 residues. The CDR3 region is CASSRGLAGIQETQYF. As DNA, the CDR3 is TGTGCCAGCAGTAGGGGACTAGCGGGAATCCAAGAGACCCAGTACTTC.

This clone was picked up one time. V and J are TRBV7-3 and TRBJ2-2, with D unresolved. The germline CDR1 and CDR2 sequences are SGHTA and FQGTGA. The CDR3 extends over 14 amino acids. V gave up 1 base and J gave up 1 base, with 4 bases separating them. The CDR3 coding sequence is TGTGCCAGCAGCTTAAGCGGGAACACCGGGGAGCTGTTTTTT. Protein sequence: CASSLSGNTGELFF. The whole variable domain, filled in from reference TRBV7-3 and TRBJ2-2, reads GAGVSQTPSNKVTEKGKYVELRCDPISGHTALYWYRQSLGQGPEFLIYFQGTGAADDSGLPNDRFFAVRPEGSVSTLKIQRTERGDSAVYLCASSLSGNTGELFFGEGSRLTVL.

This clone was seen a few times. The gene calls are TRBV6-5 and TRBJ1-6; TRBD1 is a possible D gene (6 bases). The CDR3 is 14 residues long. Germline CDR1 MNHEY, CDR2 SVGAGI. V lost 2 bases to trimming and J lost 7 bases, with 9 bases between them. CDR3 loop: CASSYRTANSPLHF. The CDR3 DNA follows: TGTGCCAGCAGTTACCGGACAGCAAATTCACCCCTCCACTTT.

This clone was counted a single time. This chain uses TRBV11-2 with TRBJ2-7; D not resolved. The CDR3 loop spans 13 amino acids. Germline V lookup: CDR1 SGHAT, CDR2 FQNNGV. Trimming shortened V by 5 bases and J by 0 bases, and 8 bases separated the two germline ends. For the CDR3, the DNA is TGTGCCAGCAGCCCCATAGGCTCCTACGAGCAGTACTTC. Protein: CASSPIGSYEQYF.

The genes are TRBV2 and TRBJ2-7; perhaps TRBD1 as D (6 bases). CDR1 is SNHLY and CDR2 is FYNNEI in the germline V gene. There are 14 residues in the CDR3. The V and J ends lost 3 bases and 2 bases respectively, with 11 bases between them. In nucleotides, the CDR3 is TGTGCCAGCAGTGACCGCAGGGGACCCTACGAGCAGTACTTC. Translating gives CASSDRRGPYEQYF.

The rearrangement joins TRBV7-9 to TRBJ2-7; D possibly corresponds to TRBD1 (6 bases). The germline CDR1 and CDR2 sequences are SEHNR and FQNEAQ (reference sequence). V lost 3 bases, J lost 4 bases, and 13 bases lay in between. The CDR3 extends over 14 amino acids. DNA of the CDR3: TGTGCCAGCAGCTTTCCGGGACACGAATACGAGCAGTACTTC. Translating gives CASSFPGHEYEQYF.

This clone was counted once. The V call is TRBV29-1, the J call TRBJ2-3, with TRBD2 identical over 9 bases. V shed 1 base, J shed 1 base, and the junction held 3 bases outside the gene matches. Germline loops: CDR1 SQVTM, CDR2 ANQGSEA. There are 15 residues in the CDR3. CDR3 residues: CSVEGAGGGTDTQYF. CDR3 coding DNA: TGCAGCGTTGAAGGCGCGGGAGGGGGCACAGATACGCAGTATTTT.

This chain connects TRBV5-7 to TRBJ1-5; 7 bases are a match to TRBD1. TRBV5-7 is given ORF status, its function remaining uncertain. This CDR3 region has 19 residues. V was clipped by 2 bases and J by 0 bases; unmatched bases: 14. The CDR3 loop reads CASSLRVSRQGNSNQPQHF. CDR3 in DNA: TGTGCCAGCAGCTTAAGGGTATCCCGACAGGGCAATAGCAATCAGCCCCAGCATTTT.

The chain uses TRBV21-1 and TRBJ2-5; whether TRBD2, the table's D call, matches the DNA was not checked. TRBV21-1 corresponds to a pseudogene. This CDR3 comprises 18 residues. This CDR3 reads CASSKGEKRGLVVETQYF. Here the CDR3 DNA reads TGTGCCAGCAGCAAAGGAGAAAAGAGAGGACTAGTAGTTGAGACCCAGTACTTC.

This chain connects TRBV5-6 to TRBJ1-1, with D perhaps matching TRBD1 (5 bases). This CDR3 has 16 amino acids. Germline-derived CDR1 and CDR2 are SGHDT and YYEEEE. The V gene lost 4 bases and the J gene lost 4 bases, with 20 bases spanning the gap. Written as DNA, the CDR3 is TGTGCCAGCAGCCGCAAAGGACAAGGGACGACCACTGAAGCTTTCTTT. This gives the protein CASSRKGQGTTTEAFF.

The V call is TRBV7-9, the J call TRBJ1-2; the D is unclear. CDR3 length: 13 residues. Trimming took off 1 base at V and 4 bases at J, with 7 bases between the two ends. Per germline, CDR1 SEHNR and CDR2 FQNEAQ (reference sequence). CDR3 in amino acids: CASSLEAAYGYTF. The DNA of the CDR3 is TGTGCCAGCAGCTTAGAGGCAGCCTATGGCTACACCTTC.

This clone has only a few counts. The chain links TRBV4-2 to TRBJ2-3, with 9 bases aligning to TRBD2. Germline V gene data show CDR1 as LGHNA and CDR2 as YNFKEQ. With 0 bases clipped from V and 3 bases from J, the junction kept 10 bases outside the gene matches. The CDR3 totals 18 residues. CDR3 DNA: TGTGCCAGCAGCCAAGATCTGGTGGCGGGGGGGGTAACAGATACGCAGTATTTT. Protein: CASSQDLVAGGVTDTQYF.

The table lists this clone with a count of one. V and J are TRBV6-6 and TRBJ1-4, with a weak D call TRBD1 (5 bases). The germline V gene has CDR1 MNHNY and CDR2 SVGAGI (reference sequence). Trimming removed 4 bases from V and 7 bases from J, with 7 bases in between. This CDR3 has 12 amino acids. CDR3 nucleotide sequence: TGTGCCAGCAGTTCTCAGGGTGAAAAACTGTTTTTT. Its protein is CASSSQGEKLFF.

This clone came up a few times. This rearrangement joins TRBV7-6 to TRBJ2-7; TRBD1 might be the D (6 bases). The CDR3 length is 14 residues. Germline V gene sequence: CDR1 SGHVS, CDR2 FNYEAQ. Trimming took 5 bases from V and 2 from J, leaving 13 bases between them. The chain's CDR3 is CASSPGTGTYEQYF. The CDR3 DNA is TGTGCCAGCAGCCCCGGTACAGGGACCTACGAGCAGTACTTC.

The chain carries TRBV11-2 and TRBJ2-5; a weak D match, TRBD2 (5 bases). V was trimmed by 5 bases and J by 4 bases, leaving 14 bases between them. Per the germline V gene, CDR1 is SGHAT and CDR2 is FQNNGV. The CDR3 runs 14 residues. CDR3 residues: CASSHPGFGETQYF. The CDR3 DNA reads TGTGCCAGCAGCCATCCGGGGTTTGGAGAGACCCAGTACTTC.

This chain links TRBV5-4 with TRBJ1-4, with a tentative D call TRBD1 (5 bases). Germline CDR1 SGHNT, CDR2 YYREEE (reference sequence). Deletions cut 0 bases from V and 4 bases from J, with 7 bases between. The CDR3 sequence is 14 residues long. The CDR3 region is CASSLDRGNEKLFF. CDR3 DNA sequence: TGTGCCAGCAGCTTGGATAGGGGTAATGAAAAACTGTTTTTT.

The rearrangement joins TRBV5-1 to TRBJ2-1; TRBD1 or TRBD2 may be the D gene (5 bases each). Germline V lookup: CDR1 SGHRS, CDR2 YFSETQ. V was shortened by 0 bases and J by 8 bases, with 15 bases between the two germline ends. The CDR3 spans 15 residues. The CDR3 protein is CASSLGGYDEDEQFF. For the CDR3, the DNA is TGCGCCAGCAGCTTGGGGGGGTACGACGAAGATGAGCAGTTCTTC.

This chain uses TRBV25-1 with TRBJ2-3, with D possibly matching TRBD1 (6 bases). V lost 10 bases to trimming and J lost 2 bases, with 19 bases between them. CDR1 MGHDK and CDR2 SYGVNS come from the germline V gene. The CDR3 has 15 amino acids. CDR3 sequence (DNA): TGTGCCACCCTCCCTTCGGACAGATCCACAGATACGCAGTATTTT. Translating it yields CATLPSDRSTDTQYF. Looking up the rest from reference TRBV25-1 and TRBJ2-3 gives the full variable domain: EADIYQTPRYLVIGTGKKITLECSQTMGHDKMYWYQQDPGMELHLIHYSYGVNSTEKGDLSSESTVSRIRTEHFPLTLESARPSHTSQYLCATLPSDRSTDTQYFGPGTRLTVL.

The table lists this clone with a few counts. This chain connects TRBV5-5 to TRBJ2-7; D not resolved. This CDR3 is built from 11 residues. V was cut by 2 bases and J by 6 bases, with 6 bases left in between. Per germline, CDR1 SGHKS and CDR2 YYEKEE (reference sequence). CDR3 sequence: CASSFASEQYF. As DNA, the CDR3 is TGTGCCAGCAGCTTTGCCTCCGAGCAGTACTTC.

The CDR3 loop reads CASSPQQEYTEAFF. The CDR3 region has the DNA TGTGCCAGCTCACCCCAGCAGGAGTACACTGAAGCTTTCTTT. The genes are TRBV18 and TRBJ1-1; D gene ambiguous. From germline, CDR1 is KGHSH and CDR2 LQKENI. The CDR3 extends over 14 amino acids. Trimming cost V 3 bases and J 3 bases, with 11 bases left between them.

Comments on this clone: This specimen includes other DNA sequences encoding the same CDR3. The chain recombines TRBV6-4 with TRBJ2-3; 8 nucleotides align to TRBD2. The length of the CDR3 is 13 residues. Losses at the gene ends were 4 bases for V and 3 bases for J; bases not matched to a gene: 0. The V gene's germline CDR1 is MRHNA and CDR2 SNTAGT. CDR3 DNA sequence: TGTGCCAGCAGTGCTAGCGGGACAGATACGCAGTATTTT. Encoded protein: CASSASGTDTQYF.

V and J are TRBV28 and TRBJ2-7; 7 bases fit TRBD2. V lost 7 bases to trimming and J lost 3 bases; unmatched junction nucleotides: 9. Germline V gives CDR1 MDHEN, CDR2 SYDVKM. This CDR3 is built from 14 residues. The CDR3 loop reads CASNLGGSHYEQYF. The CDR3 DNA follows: TGTGCCAGCAACCTAGGCGGGAGTCACTACGAGCAGTACTTC. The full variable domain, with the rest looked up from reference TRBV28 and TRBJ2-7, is DVKVTQSSRYLVKRTGEKVFLECVQDMDHENMFWYRQDPGLGLRLIYFSYDVKMKEKGDIPEGYSVSREKKERFSLILESASTNQTSMYLCASNLGGSHYEQYFGPGTRLTVT.

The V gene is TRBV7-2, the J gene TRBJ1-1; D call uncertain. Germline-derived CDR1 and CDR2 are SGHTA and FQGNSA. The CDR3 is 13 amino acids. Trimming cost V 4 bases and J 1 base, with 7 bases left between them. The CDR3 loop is CASSSQKNTEAFF. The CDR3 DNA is TGTGCCAGCAGCTCCCAGAAGAACACTGAAGCTTTCTTT.

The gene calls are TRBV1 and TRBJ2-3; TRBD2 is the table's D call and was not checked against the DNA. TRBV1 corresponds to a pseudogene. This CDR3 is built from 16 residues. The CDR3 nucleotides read TGCACCAGCAGCCAAGGAGCTGGACTACCCAGAGATACGCAGTATTTT. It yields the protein CTSSQGAGLPRDTQYF.

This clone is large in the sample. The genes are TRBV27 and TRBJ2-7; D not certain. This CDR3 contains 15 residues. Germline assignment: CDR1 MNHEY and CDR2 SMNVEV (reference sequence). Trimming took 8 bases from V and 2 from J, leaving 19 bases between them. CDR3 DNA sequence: TGTGCCAGCCAACCCCATGGCCAGAATACCTACGAGCAGTACTTC. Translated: CASQPHGQNTYEQYF.

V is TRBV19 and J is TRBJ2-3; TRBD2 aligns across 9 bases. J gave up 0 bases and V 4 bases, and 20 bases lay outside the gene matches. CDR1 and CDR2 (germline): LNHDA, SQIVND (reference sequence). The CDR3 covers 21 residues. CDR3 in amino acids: CASSTARDALWREGSTDTQYF. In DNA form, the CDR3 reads TGTGCCAGTAGTACGGCCAGGGACGCGCTTTGGCGGGAGGGTAGCACAGATACGCAGTATTTT.